Below, 6 T cell receptor beta chains from the same sample are listed, as sequenced in a study of T cell changes during pregnancy in multiple sclerosis. Some clones are missing from TCRdb's copy, which holds only in-frame ones; the method was immunoSEQ multiplex PCR. Among about 46,000 clones listed, about 91% were seen once. The sequences come from CD8+ T cells from peripheral blood mononuclear cells, collected in the second trimester of pregnancy. The receptors stem from a female donor with multiple sclerosis, enrolled in a pregnancy study.

This clone was counted a single time. CDR3: CASSSRGGQGGPEAFF. The DNA of the CDR3 is TGCGCCAGCAGCTCTCGGGGGGGACAGGGCGGTCCTGAAGCTTTCTTT. The V call is TRBV4-3, the J call TRBJ1-1, with TRBD1 matching 9 bases. The germline V gene has CDR1 LGHNA and CDR2 YSLEER. The CDR3 runs to 16 residues. V was pared by 5 bases and J by 6 bases, with 13 bases of the junction left unmatched.

The chain couples TRBV5-6 to TRBJ2-4, with 7 bases aligning to TRBD2. The CDR3 sequence is 12 residues long. CDR1 is SGHDT and CDR2 is YYEEEE in the germline V gene. J was trimmed by 7 bases and V by 7 bases; bases with no gene match: 5. The CDR3 here is CASEGRGNIQYF. The CDR3 region has the DNA TGTGCCAGCGAGGGGCGGGGGAACATTCAGTACTTC.

The V gene is TRBV29-1, the J gene TRBJ1-2, with 9 positions matching TRBD1. The CDR3 has 11 amino acids. The V and J ends lost 5 bases and 6 bases, in that order; junction bases with no gene match: 1. CDR1 and CDR2 (germline): SQVTM, ANQGSEA. In DNA form, the CDR3 reads TGCAGCGTTAGGACAGGGGATGGCTACACCTTC. Translated: CSVRTGDGYTF.

This chain uses TRBV7-6 with TRBJ2-1; TRBD2 aligns across 8 bases. The CDR3 has 14 residues. Germline CDR1 reads SGHVS; CDR2 reads FNYEAQ. J was trimmed by 2 bases and V by 5 bases; bases with no gene match: 2. The DNA for the CDR3 is TGTGCCAGCAGCCCGGGACTAGCCTACAATGAGCAGTTCTTC. It is translated as CASSPGLAYNEQFF.

V is TRBV6-1 and J is TRBJ2-7; tentatively, D is TRBD1 (5 bases). Germline assignment: CDR1 MNHNS and CDR2 SASEGT. CDR3 length: 14 amino acids. Trimming took off 4 bases at V and 6 bases at J, with 16 bases between the two ends. CDR3 coding DNA: TGTGCCAGCAGTGCCGGACACCGTGAGGTCGAGCAGTACTTC. Translation: CASSAGHREVEQYF.

The chain recombines TRBV5-6 with TRBJ1-4; a weak D match, TRBD1 (6 bases). The length of the CDR3 is 16 residues. CDR1 is SGHDT, CDR2 YYEEEE, per germline. Deletions cut 3 bases from V and 1 base from J, with 13 bases between. The CDR3 region is CASSSTTGGTNEKLFF. The CDR3, as DNA: TGTGCCAGCAGCTCGACGACAGGAGGAACTAATGAAAAACTGTTTTTT. Variable domain in full (rest from reference TRBV5-6 and TRBJ1-4): DAGVTQSPTHLIKTRGQQVTLRCSPKSGHDTVSWYQQALGQGPQFIFQYYEEEERQRGNFPDRFSGHQFPNYSSELNVNALLLGDSALYLCASSSTTGGTNEKLFFGSGTQLSVL.